A selection of T cell receptor beta chains follows, all from one sample in a study of cytomegalovirus exposure and HLA in healthy donors. Sequenced by immunoSEQ multiplex PCR; TCRdb stores in-frame clones only, minus some. The sample includes 180,000 or so clones, 80% of them seen just once. The specimen sequenced was PBMCs. These receptors all come from a girl between 5 and 17 years old in good health and CMV-seropositive. Both conserved end residues are part of each CDR3. The order of the fields is D gene, V gene, clone size, J gene, CDR3 protein, CDR3 DNA. A D gene is named only where the DNA matches it firmly. Rows give clone size only sometimes, using once, few, many, or a class for an expanded clone.

D gene: TRBD1
V gene: TRBV19
clone size: .
J gene: TRBJ2-7
CDR3 protein: CASRLGTGGTYEQYF
CDR3 DNA: TGTGCCAGTAGGTTAGGGACAGGGGGGACCTACGAGCAGTACTTC

D gene: TRBD2
V gene: TRBV12-5
clone size: .
J gene: TRBJ2-7
CDR3 protein: CASGLVLGLPTSGRAVAIHEQYF
CDR3 DNA: TGTGCTAGTGGTTTGGTACTGGGACTCCCGACTAGCGGGAGGGCCGTTGCCATCCACGAGCAGTACTTC

D gene: .
V gene: TRBV11-2
clone size: .
J gene: TRBJ2-7
CDR3 protein: CASSLTAEFYEQYF
CDR3 DNA: TGTGCCAGCAGCTTGACGGCGGAATTCTACGAGCAGTACTTC

D gene: TRBD1
V gene: TRBV5-4
clone size: few
J gene: TRBJ2-1
CDR3 protein: CASTSGTGHEQFF
CDR3 DNA: TGTGCCAGCACATCCGGGACAGGCCATGAGCAGTTCTTC

D gene: .
V gene: TRBV20-1
clone size: .
J gene: TRBJ2-7
CDR3 protein: CSVGHNYEQYF
CDR3 DNA: TGCAGTGTGGGCCATAACTACGAGCAGTACTTC

D gene: .
V gene: TRBV5-1
clone size: .
J gene: TRBJ2-3
CDR3 protein: CASSLVGSPWDTQYF
CDR3 DNA: TGCGCCAGCAGCTTGGTGGGGAGTCCCTGGGATACGCAGTATTTT

D gene: .
V gene: TRBV7-7
clone size: .
J gene: TRBJ2-5
CDR3 protein: CASSTGLGETQYF
CDR3 DNA: TGTGCTAGCAGCACGGGACTCGGGGAGACCCAGTACTTC

D gene: TRBD2
V gene: TRBV28
clone size: .
J gene: TRBJ2-7
CDR3 protein: CASSSGPGGNEQYF
CDR3 DNA: TGTGCCAGCAGTTCGGGCCCGGGGGGTAACGAGCAGTACTTC

D gene: .
V gene: TRBV2
clone size: .
J gene: TRBJ1-1
CDR3 protein: CASSGKGRQVLIGGEAFF
CDR3 DNA: TGTGCCAGCAGTGGTAAAGGTAGGCAGGTCCTGATCGGGGGTGAAGCTTTCTTT

D gene: .
V gene: TRBV19
clone size: .
J gene: TRBJ1-5
CDR3 protein: CASSGQFNQPQHF
CDR3 DNA: TGTGCCAGTAGTGGGCAGTTCAATCAGCCCCAGCATTTT

D gene: TRBD2
V gene: TRBV5-6
clone size: .
J gene: TRBJ2-3
CDR3 protein: CASSLFAGGVDTQYF
CDR3 DNA: TGTGCCAGCAGCTTGTTTGCGGGAGGTGTGGATACGCAGTATTTT

D gene: TRBD1
V gene: TRBV10-3
clone size: .
J gene: TRBJ2-5
CDR3 protein: CAISEVLQGFQETQYF
CDR3 DNA: TGTGCCATCAGTGAGGTGTTACAGGGGTTTCAAGAGACCCAGTACTTC

D gene: TRBD2
V gene: TRBV5-1
clone size: .
J gene: TRBJ2-1
CDR3 protein: CASSAAGTSGRAPGDEQFF
CDR3 DNA: TGCGCCAGCAGCGCAGCCGGGACTAGCGGGAGGGCCCCAGGCGATGAGCAGTTCTTC

D gene: .
V gene: TRBV7-9
clone size: .
J gene: TRBJ2-3
CDR3 protein: CASSLAGTSTDTQYF
CDR3 DNA: TGTGCCAGCAGCTTAGCGGGGACTAGCACAGATACGCAGTATTTT

D gene: .
V gene: TRBV6-1
clone size: few
J gene: TRBJ1-5
CDR3 protein: CASSEGRGAGNQPQHF
CDR3 DNA: TGTGCCAGCAGTGAAGGCAGGGGCGCCGGTAATCAGCCCCAGCATTTT

D gene: TRBD2
V gene: TRBV2
clone size: once
J gene: TRBJ2-1
CDR3 protein: CASIVGTSDNNEQFF
CDR3 DNA: TGTGCCAGCATTGTGGGGACTAGCGATAACAATGAGCAGTTCTTC

D gene: .
V gene: TRBV5-1
clone size: .
J gene: TRBJ2-3
CDR3 protein: CASKFEGTDTQYF
CDR3 DNA: TGCGCCAGCAAATTCGAGGGCACAGATACGCAGTATTTT

D gene: .
V gene: TRBV6-5
clone size: .
J gene: TRBJ1-4
CDR3 protein: CASSLSGANEKLFF
CDR3 DNA: TGTGCCAGCAGCCTATCAGGGGCTAATGAAAAACTGTTTTTT

D gene: TRBD1
V gene: TRBV7-3
clone size: few
J gene: TRBJ1-2
CDR3 protein: CASSSTGTGNYGYTF
CDR3 DNA: TGTGCCAGCAGCTCAACCGGGACAGGGAACTATGGCTACACCTTC

D gene: TRBD1
V gene: TRBV27
clone size: few
J gene: TRBJ2-1
CDR3 protein: CASSLSLGGHEQFF
CDR3 DNA: TGTGCCAGCAGTTTATCGTTAGGGGGCCATGAGCAGTTCTTC

D gene: .
V gene: TRBV10-3
clone size: .
J gene: TRBJ1-3
CDR3 protein: CAISPRAQDTIYF
CDR3 DNA: TGTGCCATCAGTCCACGCGCTCAGGACACCATATATTTT

D gene: TRBD1
V gene: TRBV15
clone size: .
J gene: TRBJ1-1
CDR3 protein: CATSRVDRGLGNTEAFF
CDR3 DNA: TGTGCCACCAGCAGGGTAGACAGGGGATTGGGGAACACTGAAGCTTTCTTT

D gene: .
V gene: TRBV15
clone size: .
J gene: TRBJ1-2
CDR3 protein: CATSRDGAGAHYGYTF
CDR3 DNA: TGTGCCACCAGCAGAGATGGTGCAGGGGCGCACTATGGCTACACCTTC

D gene: .
V gene: TRBV4-2
clone size: .
J gene: TRBJ2-7
CDR3 protein: CASSQGGTSTYEQYF
CDR3 DNA: TGTGCCAGCAGCCAAGGGGGGACATCTACCTACGAGCAGTACTTC

D gene: .
V gene: TRBV5-1
clone size: .
J gene: TRBJ2-7
CDR3 protein: CASSPTGTPYEQYF
CDR3 DNA: TGCGCCAGCAGCCCAACAGGGACCCCCTACGAGCAGTACTTC